This T cell receptor (beta chain) was observed in a study of blood T cells in healthy people across ages. The study's findings and limits: Older age went with lower TCR beta diversity per million T cells, in a roughly linear way.

As regards this clonotype: Its antigen is undetermined.

For the second PCR, which ran for about 7 to 11 cycles, a sample-barcoded 5' primer and a J-beta primer mix were used. TCRdb ran MiXCR on the 5' RACE reads and lists one entry per CDR3 protein. The data show about 730,000 distinct CDR3 sequences, roughly 45% seen once. The TCR was taken from a woman in her fifties or sixties in good health. Sequencing used blood.

This CDR3 reads CASSQDAGHNSPLHF. Here the CDR3 DNA reads TGCGCCAGCAGCCAAGACGCAGGGCATAATTCACCCCTCCACTTT. The chain combines TRBV4-3 with TRBJ1-6, with D perhaps TRBD1 (5 bases). V was shortened by 0 bases and J by 5 bases, with 8 bases between the two germline ends. This CDR3 is 15 amino acids long. Per the germline V gene, CDR1 is LGHNA and CDR2 is YSLEER.